The subject of this entry is one T cell receptor beta chain. Its antigen is unknown. TCRdb keeps only in-frame clones here, not all; method: immunoSEQ multiplex PCR. Of several thousand clones listed, 55% to 75% are singletons. V shed 6 bases, J shed 7 bases, and the junction held 9 bases outside the gene matches. Germline lookup yields CDR1 ENHRY and CDR2 SYGVKD. This CDR3 contains 15 residues. Comparators were a few non-transplant cancer patients without known GI disease. These data are taken from a study of tissue T cells after allogeneic stem cell transplantation. Study conclusions and caveats: Within patients, tissue anatomy strongly shaped TCR repertoire composition.

The chain has TRBV10-3 and TRBJ1-5; 10 nucleotides agree with TRBD1. The sequences come from tissue from the stomach, collected at autopsy. This TCR was recovered from a woman aged 18-49 years with breast cancer. As DNA, the CDR3 is TGTGCCATCAGCCGGGGACAGGGGTTTGGGCAGCCCCAGCATTTT. It translates to CAISRGQGFGQPQHF.